This entry lists 28 T cell receptor beta chains sequenced from one sample in a study of human T cells and chemical hapten exposure. Indicated time point: healthy volunteer bleed at 6 weeks. Unfractionated whole blood was the source from which total RNA was extracted. TCRdb reprocessed the RACE reads via MiXCR and lists one record per CDR3 protein. This table holds tens of thousands of distinct CDR3 sequences, less than 6% found once. Material: whole blood. The receptors here all came from a human donor in good health. Some clones in this sample may be carry-over from other donors' samples.

This clonotype was counted a few times. The chain employs TRBV4-3 and TRBJ1-3; D is uncertain. Germline V gene lookup returns CDR1 LGHNA and CDR2 YSLEER. This CDR3 is 18 amino acids long. V lost 1 base to trimming and J lost 0 bases, with 16 bases between them. CDR3 amino acids: CASSQGSFSVISGNTIYF. The CDR3 nucleotides read TGCGCCAGCAGCCAAGGGTCCTTTTCAGTCATCTCTGGAAACACCATATATTTT.

This clonotype was seen many times. The V and J genes are TRBV29-1 and TRBJ1-1, with TRBD1 matching over 7 bases. The V gene's germline CDR1 is SQVTM and CDR2 ANQGSEA. This CDR3 spans 13 amino acids. The trim removed 3 bases at V and 4 bases at J, leaving 5 bases unmatched. The CDR3: CSVDVRGGTEAFF. CDR3 coding DNA: TGCAGCGTTGACGTCAGGGGGGGCACTGAAGCTTTCTTT. Complete variable domain (other parts from reference TRBV29-1 and TRBJ1-1): SAVISQKPSRDICQRGTSLTIQCQVDSQVTMMFWYRQQPGQSLTLIATANQGSEATYESGFVIDKFPISRPNLTFSTLTVSNMSPEDSSIYLCSVDVRGGTEAFFGQGTRLTVV.

Ten or more counts support this clonotype. V gene TRBV11-2 combines with J gene TRBJ1-1, with D unclear. V shed 1 base and J shed 7 bases, with 10 bases lying between them. The CDR3 has 13 amino acids. CDR1 and CDR2 (germline): SGHAT, FQNNGV. The CDR3 nucleotides read TGTGCCAGCAGCTTAGCGGTCCCCAATGAAGCTTTCTTT. Amino acid sequence: CASSLAVPNEAFF. The full variable domain, in which reference TRBV11-2 and TRBJ1-1 provide the parts outside the CDR3, is EAGVAQSPRYKIIEKRQSVAFWCNPISGHATLYWYQQILGQGPKLLIQFQNNGVVDDSQLPKDRFSAERLKGVDSTLKIQPAKLEDSAVYLCASSLAVPNEAFFGQGTRLTVV.

This clonotype was seen a few times. The chain links TRBV7-8 to TRBJ1-1, with D unclear. Trimming took 5 bases from V and 1 from J, leaving 11 bases between them. The CDR3 length is 14 residues. CDR1 and CDR2 (germline): SGHVS, FQNEAQ. The CDR3: CASSTAEGNTEAFF. The CDR3 bases are TGTGCCAGCAGCACAGCCGAGGGGAACACTGAAGCTTTCTTT. The full variable domain, rest sourced from reference TRBV7-8 and TRBJ1-1, is GAGVSQSPRYKVAKRGQDVALRCDPISGHVSLFWYQQALGQGPEFLTYFQNEAQLDKSGLPSDRFFAERPEGSVSTLKIQRTQQEDSAVYLCASSTAEGNTEAFFGQGTRLTVV.

This clonotype has a count of ten or more. CDR3 sequence (DNA): TGTGCCAGCAATGGGGGTTCAGGGGCAGCGAACATTCAGTACTTC. This gives the protein CASNGGSGAANIQYF. The chain recombines TRBV28 with TRBJ2-4; maybe TRBD1 (6 bases). V was shortened by 7 bases and J by 7 bases, with 20 bases between the two germline ends. CDR3 size: 15 residues. CDR1 and CDR2 (germline): MDHEN, SYDVKM. Using reference TRBV28 and TRBJ2-4 for the parts outside the CDR3, the full variable domain is DVKVTQSSRYLVKRTGEKVFLECVQDMDHENMFWYRQDPGLGLRLIYFSYDVKMKEKGDIPEGYSVSREKKERFSLILESASTNQTSMYLCASNGGSGAANIQYFGAGTRLSVL.

In this sample, this clonotype turned up a few times. The DNA of the CDR3 is TGCAGTGCGCGCCGGGACAGGGGGCATGGCTACACCTTC. Translated: CSARRDRGHGYTF. V gene TRBV20-1 combines with J gene TRBJ1-2; TRBD1 matches 12 bases. Germline CDR1 reads DFQATT; CDR2 reads SNEGSKA (reference sequence). The J segment lost 6 bases and the V segment lost 6 bases, leaving 5 bases of the junction unmatched. There are 13 residues in the CDR3.

The chain joins TRBV7-2 to TRBJ2-5; D possibly uses TRBD1 or TRBD2 (5 bases each). Trimming removed 2 bases at V and 5 bases at J, with 9 bases between. The CDR3 is 13 residues long. Germline assignment: CDR1 SGHTA and CDR2 FQGNSA. The CDR3 DNA reads as TGTGCCAGCAGCTTAAGAGAGGGGGAGACCCAGTACTTC. It translates to CASSLREGETQYF.

This clonotype was detected ten times or more. The chain couples TRBV6-4 to TRBJ2-1; a weak D match, TRBD1 (5 bases). The CDR3 consists of 13 residues. Germline values: CDR1 MRHNA, CDR2 SNTAGT. V shed 0 bases and J shed 8 bases, with 8 bases lying between them. CDR3 DNA: TGTGCCAGCAGTGACTCAGGGGTCCATGAGCAGTTCTTC. This gives the protein CASSDSGVHEQFF.

This clonotype has at least ten counts. The V and J genes are TRBV6-6 and TRBJ2-2; no clear D. Germline CDR1 and CDR2: MNHNY and SVGAGI (reference sequence). Between the trimmed V and J ends, which lost 7 bases and 6 bases, there was a span of 12 bases. CDR3 size: 13 residues. The CDR3 loop is CASNPDSAGELFF. Here the CDR3 DNA reads TGTGCCAGCAACCCCGACTCGGCCGGGGAGCTGTTTTTT.

The V and J genes are TRBV7-9 and TRBJ2-2, with TRBD1 matching 10 bases. Germline V gives CDR1 SEHNR, CDR2 FQNEAQ (reference sequence). Trimming took 5 bases from V and 5 from J; bases not matched to a gene: 8. The CDR3 runs 16 residues. Here the CDR3 reads CASSRFRTGGTGELFF. In nucleotides, the CDR3 is TGTGCCAGCAGCCGCTTTCGGACAGGGGGTACCGGGGAGCTGTTTTTT.

This clonotype was seen at least ten times. This chain uses TRBV4-1 with TRBJ2-1; 8 bases are shared with TRBD2. The length of the CDR3 is 16 residues. With V trimmed by 4 bases and J by 2 bases, 7 bases remained unmatched. CDR1 and CDR2 from the germline V gene are MGHRA and YSYEKL. CDR3 loop: CASSPGGGNPYNEQFF. The CDR3 DNA sequence: TGCGCCAGCAGCCCCGGGGGGGGGAACCCCTACAATGAGCAGTTCTTC.

Ten or more counts support this clonotype. CDR3 region: CASSLRRGAGYEQYF. For the CDR3, the DNA is TGTGCCAGCAGTTTACGTCGGGGGGCAGGTTACGAGCAGTACTTC. V usage is TRBV27 and J usage is TRBJ2-7, with a weak D call TRBD2 (7 bases). V dropped 2 bases and J dropped 4 bases, with 15 bases sitting between them. This CDR3 is built from 15 residues. CDR1 and CDR2 from the germline V gene are MNHEY and SMNVEV (reference sequence).

By sample fraction, this clonotype is medium-sized. V gene TRBV7-2 combines with J gene TRBJ1-6, with unresolved D. CDR1 is SGHTA, CDR2 FQGNSA, per germline. This CDR3 is 14 amino acids long. Trimming stripped 3 bases from V and 9 bases from J, with 12 bases between. CDR3 sequence reads: CASSFGTAGSPLHF. DNA for the CDR3: TGTGCCAGCAGCTTCGGCACAGCGGGTTCACCCCTCCACTTT.

Many counts were recorded for this clonotype. The rearrangement links TRBV7-2 to TRBJ1-5; D is perhaps TRBD1 (5 bases). CDR1 SGHTA and CDR2 FQGNSA come from the germline V gene. CDR3 length: 15 amino acids. Trimming shortened V by 3 bases and J by 0 bases, and 9 bases separated the two germline ends. This CDR3 is CASSFTGGSNQPQHF. The CDR3 DNA is TGTGCCAGCAGCTTTACCGGGGGTAGCAATCAGCCCCAGCATTTT. Looking up the rest from reference TRBV7-2 and TRBJ1-5 gives the full variable domain: GAGVSQSPSNKVTEKGKDVELRCDPISGHTALYWYRQSLGQGLEFLIYFQGNSAPDKSGLPSDRFSAERTGGSVSTLTIQRTQQEDSAVYLCASSFTGGSNQPQHFGDGTRLSIL.

This clonotype was seen a handful of times. The chain carries TRBV12-3 or TRBV12-4 and TRBJ2-1; a weak D match, TRBD2 (5 bases). Trimming removed 3 bases from V and 8 bases from J, with 14 bases in between. The CDR3 sequence is 14 residues long. CDR3: CASSFGGLADEQFF. The CDR3, as DNA: TGTGCCAGCAGTTTCGGAGGCTTAGCAGATGAGCAGTTCTTC.

With regard to this clonotype: A much bigger clone sits one base away, suggesting this may be a read error. This chain links TRBV10-3 with TRBJ1-1; no firm D call. The CDR3 loop spans 13 amino acids. V was cut by 9 bases and J by 1 base, with 12 bases left in between. Looked up from germline, CDR1 is ENHRY and CDR2 is SYGVKD. CDR3 bases: TGTGCCATTCGGCCTGACACGAACACTGAAGCTTTCTTT. Translation: CAIRPDTNTEAFF.

This clonotype was seen at least ten times. The chain uses TRBV5-5 and TRBJ1-5; D is unresolved. The V gene's germline CDR1 is SGHKS and CDR2 YYEKEE (reference sequence). V lost 2 bases and J 4 bases, leaving 7 bases between the germline ends. The CDR3 is made up of 13 amino acids. The CDR3 loop is CASSFEGNQPQHF. The CDR3, as DNA: TGTGCCAGCAGCTTCGAAGGGAATCAGCCCCAGCATTTT.

This clonotype has at least ten counts. The chain has TRBV2 and TRBJ1-1; no clear D gene. CDR1 SNHLY and CDR2 FYNNEI come from the germline V gene. Between the trimmed V and J ends, which lost 4 bases and 3 bases, there was a span of 15 bases. CDR3 length equals 15 residues. CDR3 in amino acids: CASSGGSGGDTEAFF. CDR3 nucleotide sequence: TGTGCCAGCAGTGGGGGTTCCGGTGGGGACACTGAAGCTTTCTTT.

This clonotype was observed at least ten times. The rearrangement links TRBV29-1 to TRBJ2-3; TRBD2 is a possible D gene (5 bases). Trimming left V 4 bases short and J 1 base short, with 9 bases between. Germline values: CDR1 SQVTM, CDR2 ANQGSEA. This CDR3 is built from 13 residues. CDR3 sequence: CSVGRSGTDTQYF. CDR3 sequence (DNA): TGCAGCGTTGGGAGGTCGGGCACAGATACGCAGTATTTT.

This clonotype was observed many times. The chain couples TRBV7-8 to TRBJ2-7, with D possibly being TRBD1 (5 bases). The CDR3 covers 14 residues. Germline CDR1 is SGHVS and CDR2 is FQNEAQ. The V and J ends lost 1 base and 3 bases respectively, with 10 bases between them. This CDR3 is CASSLGRQSYEQYF. In DNA form, the CDR3 reads TGTGCCAGCAGCTTAGGGCGACAGAGCTACGAGCAGTACTTC.

The sample holds many counts of this clonotype. The V call is TRBV6-2 or TRBV6-3, the J call TRBJ2-7; D is undetermined. Germline V gene lookup returns CDR1 MNHEY and CDR2 SVGEGT. This CDR3 has 14 amino acids. Trimming took 5 bases from V and 5 from J, leaving 16 bases between them. The CDR3 region is CASSPRWIEDEQYF. Here the CDR3 DNA reads TGTGCCAGCAGTCCACGATGGATAGAGGACGAGCAGTACTTC.

With respect to this clonotype: This sequence may be a read error, since a much larger clone differs from it by one base. The V call is TRBV2, the J call TRBJ2-5; TRBD2 might be the D (6 bases). Trimming left V 8 bases short and J 6 bases short, with 16 bases between. The length of the CDR3 is 13 residues. The germline CDR1 and CDR2 sequences are SNHLY and FYNNEI. The chain's CDR3 is CASGTWDQKTQYF. In DNA, the CDR3 is TGTGCCAGCGGGACTTGGGATCAAAAGACCCAGTACTTC.

This clonotype was counted many times. The chain joins TRBV28 to TRBJ1-2, with 8 nucleotides matching TRBD1. With 8 bases clipped from V and 8 bases from J, the junction kept 16 bases outside the gene matches. Germline CDR1 MDHEN, CDR2 SYDVKM. This CDR3 is built from 15 residues. This chain's CDR3 is CASGPLGQGANGYTF. As DNA, the CDR3 is TGTGCCAGCGGACCCTTGGGGCAGGGGGCGAACGGCTACACCTTC.

This clonotype appeared many times. J is TRBJ1-1 and V is TRBV5-6, with D maybe TRBD1 (6 bases). The CDR3 is made up of 15 amino acids. Germline CDR1 is SGHDT and CDR2 is YYEEEE. V shed 0 bases and J shed 0 bases, with 9 bases lying between them. CDR3 protein: CASSLGTVMNTEAFF. The CDR3 DNA is TGTGCCAGCAGCTTGGGGACAGTGATGAACACTGAAGCTTTCTTT.

V gene TRBV4-2 combines with J gene TRBJ2-7, with 8 bases matching TRBD1. The CDR3 loop spans 15 amino acids. Trimming at V came to 1 base and at J to 2 bases, leaving 4 bases not matched to a gene. The germline V gene has CDR1 LGHNA and CDR2 YNFKEQ. The CDR3 nucleotides are TGTGCCAGCAGCCAAGCCGGGACAGGAGCCTACGAGCAGTACTTC. This codes for CASSQAGTGAYEQYF.

This clonotype came up many times. The chain joins TRBV21-1 to TRBJ1-5; the table's D call, TRBD1, has no DNA check behind it. TRBV21-1 is termed a pseudogene. This CDR3 has 19 amino acids. CDR3 protein: CASSKEPARGRVSNQPQHF. The CDR3 DNA follows: TGTGCCAGCAGCAAAGAGCCGGCCAGGGGGCGCGTTAGCAATCAGCCCCAGCATTTT.

This clonotype was counted only a few times. In DNA form, the CDR3 reads TGTGCCAGCAGCTCCGGAGAGAGCGGGGGGACGTTGGACAAAAACATTCAGTACTTC. This sequence encodes CASSSGESGGTLDKNIQYF. V gene TRBV11-2 combines with J gene TRBJ2-4; 9 positions match TRBD2. The germline gives CDR1 SGHAT, CDR2 FQNNGV. This CDR3 contains 19 residues. J was trimmed by 3 bases and V by 4 bases; bases with no gene match: 16.

This clonotype showed up many times. The chain employs TRBV7-2 and TRBJ1-3; D is unresolved. Germline V gives CDR1 SGHTA, CDR2 FQGNSA. V lost 1 base and J lost 8, with 18 bases in between. The CDR3 has 16 residues. CDR3 sequence: CASSLDSTGYLDTIYF. The CDR3 DNA reads TGTGCCAGCAGCTTAGATTCGACCGGGTACTTGGACACCATATATTTT.